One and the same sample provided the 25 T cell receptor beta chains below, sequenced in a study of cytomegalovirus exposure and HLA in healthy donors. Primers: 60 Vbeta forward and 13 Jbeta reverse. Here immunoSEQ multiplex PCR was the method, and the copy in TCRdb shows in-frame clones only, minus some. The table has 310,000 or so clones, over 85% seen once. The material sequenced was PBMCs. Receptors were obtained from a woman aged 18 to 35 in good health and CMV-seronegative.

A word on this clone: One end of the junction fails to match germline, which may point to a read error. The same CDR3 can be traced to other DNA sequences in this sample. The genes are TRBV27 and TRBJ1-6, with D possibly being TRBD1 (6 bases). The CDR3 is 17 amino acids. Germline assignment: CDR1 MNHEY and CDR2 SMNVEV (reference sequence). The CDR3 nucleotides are TGTGCCAGCAGTTTAACACAGGGAGAATCCTATAATTCCCCCCTCCACTTT. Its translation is CASSLTQGESYNSPLHF.

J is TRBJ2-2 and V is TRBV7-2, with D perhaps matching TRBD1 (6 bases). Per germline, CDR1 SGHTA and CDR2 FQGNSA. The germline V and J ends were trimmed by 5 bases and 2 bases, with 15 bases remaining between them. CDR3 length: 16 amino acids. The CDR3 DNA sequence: TGTGCCAGCAGCGCGGGCCCGACAGGCAACACCGGGGAGCTGTTTTTT. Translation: CASSAGPTGNTGELFF.

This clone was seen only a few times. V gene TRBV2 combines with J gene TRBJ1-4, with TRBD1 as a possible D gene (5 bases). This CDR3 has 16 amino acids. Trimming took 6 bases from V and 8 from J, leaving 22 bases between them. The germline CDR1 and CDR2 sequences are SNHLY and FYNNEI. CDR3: CASRGGPIPTGEKLFF. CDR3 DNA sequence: TGTGCCAGCAGGGGGGGACCTATCCCGACGGGCGAAAAACTGTTTTTT.

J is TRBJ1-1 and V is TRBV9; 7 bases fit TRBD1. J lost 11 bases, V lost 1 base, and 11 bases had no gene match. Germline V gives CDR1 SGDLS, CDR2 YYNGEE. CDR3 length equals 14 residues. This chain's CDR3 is CASSVREGGFRAFF. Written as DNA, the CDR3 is TGTGCCAGCAGCGTAAGGGAAGGGGGCTTTAGGGCTTTCTTT. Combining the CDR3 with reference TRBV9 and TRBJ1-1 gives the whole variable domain DSGVTQTPKHLITATGQRVTLRCSPRSGDLSVYWYQQSLDQGLQFLIQYYNGEERAKGNILERFSAQQFPDLHSELNLSSLELGDSALYFCASSVREGGFRAFFGQGTRLTVV.

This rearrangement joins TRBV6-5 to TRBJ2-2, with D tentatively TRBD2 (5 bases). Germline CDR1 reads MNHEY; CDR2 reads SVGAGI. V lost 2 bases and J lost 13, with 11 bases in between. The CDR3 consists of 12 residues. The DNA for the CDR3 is TGTGCCAGCAGTTACAGCGGCTTTGGGCTGTTTTTT. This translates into CASSYSGFGLFF.

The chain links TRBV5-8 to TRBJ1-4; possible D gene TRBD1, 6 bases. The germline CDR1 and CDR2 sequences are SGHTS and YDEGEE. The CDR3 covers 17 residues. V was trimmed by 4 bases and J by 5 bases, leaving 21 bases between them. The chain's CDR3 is CASSVSARGQINEKLFF. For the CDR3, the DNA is TGTGCCAGCAGCGTATCAGCGAGGGGACAAATAAATGAAAAACTGTTTTTT.

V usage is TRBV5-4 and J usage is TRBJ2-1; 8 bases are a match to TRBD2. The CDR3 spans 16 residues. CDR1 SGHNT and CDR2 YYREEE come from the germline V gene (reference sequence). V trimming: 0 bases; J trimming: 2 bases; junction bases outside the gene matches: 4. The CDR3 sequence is CASSLGARGAYNEQFF. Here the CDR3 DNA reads TGTGCCAGCAGCTTGGGAGCGCGGGGGGCCTACAATGAGCAGTTCTTC.

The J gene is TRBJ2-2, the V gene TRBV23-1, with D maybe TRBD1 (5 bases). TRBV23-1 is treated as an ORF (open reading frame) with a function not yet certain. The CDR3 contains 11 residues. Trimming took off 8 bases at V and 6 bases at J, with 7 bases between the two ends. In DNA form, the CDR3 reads TGCGCCAGCCCAGGGCCCGGGGAGCTGTTTTTT. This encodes CASPGPGELFF.

As DNA, the CDR3 is TGTGCCAGCAGTTACGGCGGCGAGCAGTTCTTC. Protein product: CASSYGGEQFF. The chain has TRBV6-5 and TRBJ2-1; D gene uncertain. Germline CDR1 reads MNHEY; CDR2 reads SVGAGI. The length of the CDR3 is 11 residues. The V and J ends lost 2 bases and 10 bases respectively, with 6 bases between them.

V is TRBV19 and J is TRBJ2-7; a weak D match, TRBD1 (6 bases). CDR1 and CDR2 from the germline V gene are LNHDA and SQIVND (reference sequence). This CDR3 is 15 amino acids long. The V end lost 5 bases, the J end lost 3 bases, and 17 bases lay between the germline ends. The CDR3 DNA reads TGTGCCAGTAGTGACCCTGGACAGTCCTACTACGAGCAGTACTTC. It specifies CASSDPGQSYYEQYF.

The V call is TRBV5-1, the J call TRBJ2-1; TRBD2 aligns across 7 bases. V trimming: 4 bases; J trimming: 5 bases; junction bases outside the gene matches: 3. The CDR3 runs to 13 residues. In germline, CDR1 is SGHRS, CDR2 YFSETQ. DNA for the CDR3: TGCGCCAGCAGCACGGGACTACACAATGAGCAGTTCTTC. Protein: CASSTGLHNEQFF.

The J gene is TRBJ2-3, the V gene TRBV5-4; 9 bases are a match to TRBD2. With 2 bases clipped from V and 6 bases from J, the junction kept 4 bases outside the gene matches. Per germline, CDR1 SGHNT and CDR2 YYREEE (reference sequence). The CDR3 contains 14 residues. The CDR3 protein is CASSFGGGVDTQYF. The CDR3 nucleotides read TGTGCCAGCAGCTTTGGCGGGGGGGTGGATACGCAGTATTTT.

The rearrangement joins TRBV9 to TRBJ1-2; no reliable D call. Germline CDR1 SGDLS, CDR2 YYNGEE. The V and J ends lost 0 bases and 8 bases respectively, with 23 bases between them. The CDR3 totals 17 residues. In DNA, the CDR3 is TGTGCCAGCAGCGTAGCAGGAGGGATAAGAGTGAGTAGCGGCTACACCTTC. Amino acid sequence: CASSVAGGIRVSSGYTF.

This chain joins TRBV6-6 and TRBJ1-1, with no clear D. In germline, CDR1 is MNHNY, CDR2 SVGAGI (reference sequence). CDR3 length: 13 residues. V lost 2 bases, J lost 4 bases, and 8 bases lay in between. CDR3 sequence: CASSYGETTEAFF. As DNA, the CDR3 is TGTGCCAGCAGTTACGGAGAAACCACTGAAGCTTTCTTT.

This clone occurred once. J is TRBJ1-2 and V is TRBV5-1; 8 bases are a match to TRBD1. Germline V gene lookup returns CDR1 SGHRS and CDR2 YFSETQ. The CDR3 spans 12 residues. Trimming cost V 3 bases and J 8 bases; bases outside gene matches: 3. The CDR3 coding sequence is TGCGCCAGCAGCTCCGACAGGGGCGGCTACACCTTC. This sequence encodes CASSSDRGGYTF.

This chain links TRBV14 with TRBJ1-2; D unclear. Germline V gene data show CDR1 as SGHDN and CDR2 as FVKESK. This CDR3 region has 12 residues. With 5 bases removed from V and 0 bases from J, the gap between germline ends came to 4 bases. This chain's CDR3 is CASSGPNYGYTF. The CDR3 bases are TGTGCCAGCAGCGGGCCTAACTATGGCTACACCTTC.

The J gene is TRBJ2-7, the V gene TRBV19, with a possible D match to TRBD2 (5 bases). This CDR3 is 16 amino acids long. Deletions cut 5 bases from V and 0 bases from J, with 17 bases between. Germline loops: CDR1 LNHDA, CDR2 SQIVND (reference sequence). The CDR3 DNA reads TGTGCCAGTAGTGGCCTCCGGGGTTCTAGCTCCTACGAGCAGTACTTC. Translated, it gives CASSGLRGSSSYEQYF.

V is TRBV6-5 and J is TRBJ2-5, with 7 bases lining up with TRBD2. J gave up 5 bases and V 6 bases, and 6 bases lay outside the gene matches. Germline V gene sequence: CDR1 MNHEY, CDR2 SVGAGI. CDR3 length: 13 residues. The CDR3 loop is CASRRGLWETQYF. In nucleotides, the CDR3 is TGTGCCAGCAGAAGGGGACTATGGGAGACCCAGTACTTC.

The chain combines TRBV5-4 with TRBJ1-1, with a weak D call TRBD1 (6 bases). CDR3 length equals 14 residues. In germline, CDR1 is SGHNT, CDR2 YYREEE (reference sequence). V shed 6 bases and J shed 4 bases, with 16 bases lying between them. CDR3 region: CASTLRGGRTEAFF. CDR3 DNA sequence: TGTGCCAGCACCCTCAGGGGTGGGCGCACTGAAGCTTTCTTT.

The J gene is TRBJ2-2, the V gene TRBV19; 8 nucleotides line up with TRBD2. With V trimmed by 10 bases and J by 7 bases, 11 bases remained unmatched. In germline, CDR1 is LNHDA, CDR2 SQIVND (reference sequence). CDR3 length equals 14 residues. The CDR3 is CATRDPGGVGELFF. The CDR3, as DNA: TGTGCCACCAGGGATCCCGGGGGGGTCGGGGAGCTGTTTTTT.

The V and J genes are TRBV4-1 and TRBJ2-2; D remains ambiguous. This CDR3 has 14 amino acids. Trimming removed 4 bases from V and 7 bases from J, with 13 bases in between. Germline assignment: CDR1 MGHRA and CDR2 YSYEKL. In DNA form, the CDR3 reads TGCGCCAGCAGCCCCCCCAAAGGAGTCGGGGAGCTGTTTTTT. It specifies CASSPPKGVGELFF.

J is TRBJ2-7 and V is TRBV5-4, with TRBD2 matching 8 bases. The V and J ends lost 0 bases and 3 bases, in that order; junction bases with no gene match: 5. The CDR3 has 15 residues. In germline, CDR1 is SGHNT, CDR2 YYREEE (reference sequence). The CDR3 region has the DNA TGTGCCAGCAGCTTGGGCCAGCGGGGGTTCTACGAGCAGTACTTC. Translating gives CASSLGQRGFYEQYF.

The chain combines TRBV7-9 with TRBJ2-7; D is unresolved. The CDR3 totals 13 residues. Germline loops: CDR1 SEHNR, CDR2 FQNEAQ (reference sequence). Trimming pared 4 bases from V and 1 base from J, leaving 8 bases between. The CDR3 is CASSSYSSYEQYF. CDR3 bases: TGTGCCAGCAGCTCTTACAGTTCCTACGAGCAGTACTTC.

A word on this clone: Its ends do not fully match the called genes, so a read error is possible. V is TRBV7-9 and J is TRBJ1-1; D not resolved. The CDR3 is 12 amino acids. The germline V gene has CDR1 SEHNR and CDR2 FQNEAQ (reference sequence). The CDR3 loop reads CSSSPDRVYLTF. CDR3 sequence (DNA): TGTTCCAGCAGCCCCGACCGGGTGTACCTAACGTTT.

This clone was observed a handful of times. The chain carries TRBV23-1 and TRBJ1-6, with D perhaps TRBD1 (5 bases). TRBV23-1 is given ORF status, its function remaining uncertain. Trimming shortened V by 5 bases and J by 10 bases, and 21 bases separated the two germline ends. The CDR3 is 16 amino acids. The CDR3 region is CASSSKGPSSISPLHF. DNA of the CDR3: TGCGCCAGCAGTTCGAAGGGGCCATCTTCTATATCACCCCTCCACTTT.